A single sample is the source of the 5 T cell receptor beta chains below, sequenced in a study of T cells after yellow fever vaccination. Each CDR3 protein is one row after TCRdb ran MiXCR on the 5' RACE reads. The profile shows roughly 160,000 distinct CDR3 sequences, 6% to 7.5% of them singletons. Sequenced material: CD4+ T cells sorted from PBMCs, taken around 5 days after the first yellow fever vaccination. Source of these receptors: a man between 18 and 29 years old who received the YFV17D yellow fever vaccine.

This chain connects TRBV4-2 to TRBJ1-2; 9 positions agree with TRBD1. J lost 0 bases, V lost 3 bases, and 2 bases had no gene match. This CDR3 contains 15 residues. Germline V gives CDR1 LGHNA, CDR2 YNFKEQ. This chain's CDR3 is CASSQDRGTNYGYTF. CDR3 in DNA: TGTGCCAGCAGCCAGGACAGGGGAACTAACTATGGCTACACCTTC.

V is TRBV4-1 and J is TRBJ1-4; D possibly corresponds to TRBD1 (5 bases). CDR1 is MGHRA and CDR2 is YSYEKL in the germline V gene. This CDR3 has 13 residues. The V and J ends lost 1 base and 8 bases respectively, with 8 bases between them. The CDR3 region is CASSQVAGEKLFF. The CDR3, as DNA: TGCGCCAGCAGCCAAGTGGCAGGGGAAAAACTGTTTTTT.

This clonotype was counted many times. The rearrangement links TRBV5-1 to TRBJ2-5; TRBD1 is a possible D gene (7 bases). Germline CDR1 and CDR2: SGHRS and YFSETQ. Trimming cost V 3 bases and J 3 bases, with 15 bases left between them. The CDR3 totals 15 residues. The CDR3 loop is CASSSRGATKETQYF. DNA of the CDR3: TGCGCCAGCAGCTCCAGGGGGGCCACCAAAGAGACCCAGTACTTC.

This clonotype was counted a few times. The genes are TRBV30 and TRBJ1-1; weak D call: TRBD1 (5 bases). CDR1 is GTSNPN and CDR2 is SVGIG in the germline V gene (reference sequence). Trimming took 4 bases from V and 4 from J, leaving 13 bases between them. There are 13 residues in the CDR3. The CDR3 reads CAWTRGSGTEAFF. In nucleotides, the CDR3 is TGTGCCTGGACCCGGGGGAGTGGCACTGAAGCTTTCTTT. Complete variable domain (other parts from reference TRBV30 and TRBJ1-1): SQTIHQWPATLVQPVGSPLSLECTVEGTSNPNLYWYRQAAGRGLQLLFYSVGIGQISSEVPQNLSASRPQDRQFILSSKKLLLSDSGFYLCAWTRGSGTEAFFGQGTRLTVV.

This clonotype was detected ten times or more. The gene calls are TRBV5-1 and TRBJ2-3; D is uncertain. The CDR3 is made up of 14 amino acids. Germline V gives CDR1 SGHRS, CDR2 YFSETQ. Trimming removed 0 bases at V and 4 bases at J, with 9 bases between. The CDR3 sequence is CASSLGSPPDTQYF. Written as DNA, the CDR3 is TGCGCCAGCAGCTTGGGATCGCCCCCAGATACGCAGTATTTT.